Here is one T cell receptor beta chain with its context. Time point here: pretreatment peripheral blood. V trimming: 5 bases; J trimming: 0 bases; junction bases outside the gene matches: 6. Germline CDR1 is MNHNY and CDR2 is SVGAGI (reference sequence). This CDR3 comprises 15 residues. These data belong to a study of PD-L1 blockade in urothelial cancer. Assay used: immunoSEQ multiplex PCR; TCRdb lists only in-frame clones, some missing. The sample lists some 71,000 clones, approximately 86% occurring once. The sequenced sample was PBMCs, obtained around atezolizumab (anti-PD-L1) treatment. The clonotype originates from a man aged 60 to 69 with urothelial cancer. The chain joins TRBV6-6 to TRBJ1-2; 7 bases agree with TRBD1. The CDR3 sequence: CASSIDRVANYGYTF. CDR3 DNA sequence: TGTGCCAGCAGTATCGACAGGGTAGCTAACTATGGCTACACCTTC.